A selection of T cell receptor beta chains follows, all from one sample in a study of identical twins. MiXCR, run by TCRdb on the 5' RACE reads, gives a single entry per CDR3 protein. The sample includes roughly 250,000 distinct CDR3 sequences, 5.5% to 7% of them seen just once. The sample was also linked to a second study, of yellow fever vaccine responses in identical twins.

Sequences were obtained from memory (CD45RO+) T cells sorted from blood. Receptors were obtained from a woman aged 18-29 years in good health. CDR3s include the opening cysteine and the closing phenylalanine or tryptophan. The D gene is left open where the match is weak. Size is omitted from some rows. Given values are once, few, many or a class for expanded clones.

clone size	D gene	V gene	J gene	CDR3 DNA	CDR3 protein
NA	TRBD2	TRBV12-3/TRBV12-4	TRBJ2-5	TGTGCCAGCACGCCGCCCGGGACTACGTGGGGGGGGACCCAGTACTTC	CASTPPGTTWGGTQYF
many	NA	TRBV5-1	TRBJ1-2	TGCGCCAGCAGCTTGACCTTACCGGGGGTTAACTATGGCTACACCTTC	CASSLTLPGVNYGYTF
NA	TRBD2	TRBV27	TRBJ2-3	TGTGCCAGCAGTCCCTTGGGGGGGGACCGCACAGATACGCAGTATTTT	CASSPLGGDRTDTQYF
NA	TRBD1	TRBV2	TRBJ2-5	TGTGCCAGCAGGGGGGACAGGGTCTTGCAGACCCAGTACTTC	CASRGDRVLQTQYF
NA	TRBD2	TRBV6-1	TRBJ2-1	TGTGCCAGCAGAAAACTAGCGGGAGCTCCCAATGAGCAGTTCTTC	CASRKLAGAPNEQFF
few	NA	TRBV20-1	TRBJ2-3	TGCAGTGCTAGAGACATTAACAGAGGGGATACGCAGTATTTT	CSARDINRGDTQYF
NA	TRBD2	TRBV7-9	TRBJ2-1	TGTGCCAGCAGCCCCCGTAGAAGCGGGAGTCGAAATGAGCAGTTCTTC	CASSPRRSGSRNEQFF
many	NA	TRBV24-1	TRBJ2-1	TGTGCCACCGGGACCGGAAGGGAGCAGTTCTTC	CATGTGREQFF
few	TRBD1	TRBV6-5	TRBJ2-2	TGTGCCAGCACGGTGGCCTTGGGACAGGGACACACCGGGGAGCTGTTTTTT	CASTVALGQGHTGELFF
many	NA	TRBV12-3/TRBV12-4	TRBJ1-5	TGTGCCAGCAGTTCGGAGGGAGTGGGCAATCAGCCCCAGCATTTT	CASSSEGVGNQPQHF
many	NA	TRBV4-2	TRBJ1-1	TGTGCCAGCAGCCAACTCGAGGGGGAAGGCACTGAAGCTTTCTTT	CASSQLEGEGTEAFF